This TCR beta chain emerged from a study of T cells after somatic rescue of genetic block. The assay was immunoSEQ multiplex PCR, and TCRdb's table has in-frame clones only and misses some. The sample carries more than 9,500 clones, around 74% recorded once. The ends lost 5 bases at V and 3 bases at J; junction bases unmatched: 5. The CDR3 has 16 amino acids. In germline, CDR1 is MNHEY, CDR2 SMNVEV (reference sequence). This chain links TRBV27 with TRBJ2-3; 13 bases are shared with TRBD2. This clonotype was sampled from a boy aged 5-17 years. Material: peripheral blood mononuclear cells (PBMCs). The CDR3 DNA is TGTGCCAGCAGTCCCAGGACTAGCGGGAGTACAGATACGCAGTATTTT. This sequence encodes CASSPRTSGSTDTQYF.